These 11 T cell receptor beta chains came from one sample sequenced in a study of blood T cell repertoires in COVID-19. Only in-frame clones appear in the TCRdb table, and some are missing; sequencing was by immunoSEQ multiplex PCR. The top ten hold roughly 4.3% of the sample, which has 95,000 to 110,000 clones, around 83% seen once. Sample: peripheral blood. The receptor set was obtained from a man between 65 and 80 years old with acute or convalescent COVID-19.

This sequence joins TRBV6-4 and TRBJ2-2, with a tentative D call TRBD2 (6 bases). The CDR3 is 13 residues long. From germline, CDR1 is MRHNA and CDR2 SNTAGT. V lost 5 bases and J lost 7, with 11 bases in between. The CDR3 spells CASSLWGGGELFF. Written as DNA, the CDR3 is TGTGCCAGCAGTCTCTGGGGAGGCGGGGAGCTGTTTTTT.

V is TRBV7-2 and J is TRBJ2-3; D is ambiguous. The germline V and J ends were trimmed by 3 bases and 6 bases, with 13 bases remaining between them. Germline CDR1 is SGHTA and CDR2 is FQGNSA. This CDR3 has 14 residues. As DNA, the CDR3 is TGTGCCAGCAGCTTCAACAGACCCACGGATACGCAGTATTTT. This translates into CASSFNRPTDTQYF.

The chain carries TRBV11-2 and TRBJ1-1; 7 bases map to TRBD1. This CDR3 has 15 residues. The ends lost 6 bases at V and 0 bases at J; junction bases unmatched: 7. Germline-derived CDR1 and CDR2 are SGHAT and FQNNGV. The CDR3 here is CASRGQGQLNTEAFF. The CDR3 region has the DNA TGTGCCAGCAGAGGCCAGGGACAGTTGAACACTGAAGCTTTCTTT. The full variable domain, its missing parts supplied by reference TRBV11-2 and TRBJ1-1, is EAGVAQSPRYKIIEKRQSVAFWCNPISGHATLYWYQQILGQGPKLLIQFQNNGVVDDSQLPKDRFSAERLKGVDSTLKIQPAKLEDSAVYLCASRGQGQLNTEAFFGQGTRLTVV.

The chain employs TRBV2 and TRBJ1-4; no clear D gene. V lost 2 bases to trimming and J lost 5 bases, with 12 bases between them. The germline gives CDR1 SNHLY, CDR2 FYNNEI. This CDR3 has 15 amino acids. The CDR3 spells CASSELQSTNEKLFF. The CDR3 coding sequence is TGTGCCAGCAGTGAACTACAGAGCACCAATGAAAAACTGTTTTTT. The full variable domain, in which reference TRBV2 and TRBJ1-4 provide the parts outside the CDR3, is EPEVTQTPSHQVTQMGQEVILRCVPISNHLYFYWYRQILGQKVEFLVSFYNNEISEKSEIFDDQFSVERPDGSNFTLKIRSTKLEDSAMYFCASSELQSTNEKLFFGSGTQLSVL.

As DNA, the CDR3 is TGTGCCAGCAGTGAAAGGGACAGGGATTTCGCTGAAGCTTTCTTT. This encodes CASSERDRDFAEAFF. This chain links TRBV2 with TRBJ1-1; 9 bases align to TRBD1. The CDR3 runs to 15 residues. Germline V gives CDR1 SNHLY, CDR2 FYNNEI. V lost 2 bases, J lost 6 bases, and 7 bases stayed unmatched.

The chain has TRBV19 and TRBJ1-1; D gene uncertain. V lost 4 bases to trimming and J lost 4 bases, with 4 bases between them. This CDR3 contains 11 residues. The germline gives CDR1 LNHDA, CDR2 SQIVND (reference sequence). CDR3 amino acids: CASSRGTEAFF. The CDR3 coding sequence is TGTGCCAGTAGTAGAGGCACTGAAGCTTTCTTT. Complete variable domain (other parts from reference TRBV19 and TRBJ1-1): DGGITQSPKYLFRKEGQNVTLSCEQNLNHDAMYWYRQDPGQGLRLIYYSQIVNDFQKGDIAEGYSVSREKKESFPLTVTSAQKNPTAFYLCASSRGTEAFFGQGTRLTVV.

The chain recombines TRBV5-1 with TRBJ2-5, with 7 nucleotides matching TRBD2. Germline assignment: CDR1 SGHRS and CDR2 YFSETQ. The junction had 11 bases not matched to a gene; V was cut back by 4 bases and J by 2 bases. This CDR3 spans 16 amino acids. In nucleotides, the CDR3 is TGCGCCAGCAGCCCGGGGACTATATTAGGTCAAGAGACCCAGTACTTC. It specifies CASSPGTILGQETQYF.

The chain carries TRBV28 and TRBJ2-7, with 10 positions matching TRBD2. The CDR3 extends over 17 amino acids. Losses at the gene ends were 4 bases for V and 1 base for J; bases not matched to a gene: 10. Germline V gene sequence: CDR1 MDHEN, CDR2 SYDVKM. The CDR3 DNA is TGTGCCAGCAGTTCCCCGGGACTAGCGACCTTTTCCTACGAGCAGTACTTC. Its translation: CASSSPGLATFSYEQYF. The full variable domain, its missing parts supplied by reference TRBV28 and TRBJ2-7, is DVKVTQSSRYLVKRTGEKVFLECVQDMDHENMFWYRQDPGLGLRLIYFSYDVKMKEKGDIPEGYSVSREKKERFSLILESASTNQTSMYLCASSSPGLATFSYEQYFGPGTRLTVT.

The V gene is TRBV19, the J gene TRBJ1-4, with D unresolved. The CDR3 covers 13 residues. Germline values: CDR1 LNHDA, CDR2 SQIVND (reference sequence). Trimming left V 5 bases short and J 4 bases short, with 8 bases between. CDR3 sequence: CASSGLGNEKLFF. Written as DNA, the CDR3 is TGTGCCAGTAGTGGTCTCGGTAATGAAAAACTGTTTTTT.

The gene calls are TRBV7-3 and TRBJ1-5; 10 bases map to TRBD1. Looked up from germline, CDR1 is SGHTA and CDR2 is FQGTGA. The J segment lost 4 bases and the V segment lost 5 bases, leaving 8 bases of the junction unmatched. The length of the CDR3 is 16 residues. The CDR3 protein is CASSNRDRGPNQPQHF. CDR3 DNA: TGTGCCAGCAGCAACCGGGACAGGGGTCCTAATCAGCCCCAGCATTTT.

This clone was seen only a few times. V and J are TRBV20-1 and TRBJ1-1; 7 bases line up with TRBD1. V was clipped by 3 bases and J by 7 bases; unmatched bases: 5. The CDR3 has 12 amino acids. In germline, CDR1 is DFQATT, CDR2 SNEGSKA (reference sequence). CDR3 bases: TGCAGTGCTAGTCCCGGGACAGATGAAGCTTTCTTT. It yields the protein CSASPGTDEAFF.